This is a list of T cell receptor beta chains from one sample in a study of T cell changes during pregnancy in multiple sclerosis. Sequencing was performed with immunoSEQ multiplex PCR; in TCRdb, only in-frame clones are kept and a portion is missing. The top ten hold less than 2.5% of the sample, which has roughly 80,000 clones, about 91% seen once. The sequencing used peripheral blood, collected before pregnancy. The receptors were gathered from a female donor with multiple sclerosis, enrolled in a pregnancy study. Each CDR3 is given with its conserved first and last residue. The order of the fields is D gene, clone size, V gene, J gene, CDR3 protein, CDR3 DNA. The D gene is left open where the match is weak. Only part of the rows carry a size: once, few, many, or a class if the clone is expanded.

D gene: NA; clone size: NA; V gene: TRBV6-5; J gene: TRBJ2-1; CDR3 protein: CASSYSDGGADEQFF; CDR3 DNA: TGTGCCAGCAGTTACTCCGACGGAGGGGCCGATGAGCAGTTCTTC
D gene: NA; clone size: NA; V gene: TRBV7-8; J gene: TRBJ2-7; CDR3 protein: CASSPLGAYEQYF; CDR3 DNA: TGTGCCAGCAGCCCGCTAGGGGCCTACGAGCAGTACTTC
D gene: TRBD1; clone size: NA; V gene: TRBV19; J gene: TRBJ1-5; CDR3 protein: CASLDRGNQPQHF; CDR3 DNA: TGTGCCAGTCTGGACAGGGGCAATCAGCCCCAGCATTTT
D gene: NA; clone size: NA; V gene: TRBV10-1; J gene: TRBJ2-2; CDR3 protein: CASSGLLTGELFF; CDR3 DNA: TGCGCCAGCAGTGGACTACTCACCGGGGAGCTGTTTTTT
D gene: TRBD2; clone size: NA; V gene: TRBV2; J gene: TRBJ2-2; CDR3 protein: CASGLWRGVPNTGELFF; CDR3 DNA: TGTGCCAGCGGACTTTGGCGGGGGGTCCCGAACACCGGGGAGCTGTTTTTT
D gene: NA; clone size: NA; V gene: TRBV20-1; J gene: TRBJ2-5; CDR3 protein: CSVTGGETQYF; CDR3 DNA: TGCAGTGTCACGGGTGGGGAGACCCAGTACTTC
D gene: NA; clone size: NA; V gene: TRBV29-1; J gene: TRBJ2-3; CDR3 protein: CSVAVIRGGGDTQYF; CDR3 DNA: TGCAGCGTTGCCGTGATCAGGGGTGGGGGAGATACGCAGTATTTT
D gene: TRBD2; clone size: many; V gene: TRBV16; J gene: TRBJ2-7; CDR3 protein: CASSSGALYEQYF; CDR3 DNA: TGTGCCAGCAGCAGCGGGGCCTTATACGAGCAGTACTTC
D gene: TRBD1; clone size: NA; V gene: TRBV5-1; J gene: TRBJ2-3; CDR3 protein: CASSSDRALTDTQYF; CDR3 DNA: TGCGCCAGCAGCTCGGACAGGGCCCTCACAGATACGCAGTATTTT
D gene: TRBD2; clone size: NA; V gene: TRBV4-2; J gene: TRBJ2-2; CDR3 protein: CASSPRTSGEVGELFF; CDR3 DNA: TGTGCCAGCAGCCCTCGGACTAGCGGGGAAGTCGGGGAGCTGTTTTTT
D gene: TRBD1; clone size: NA; V gene: TRBV10-3; J gene: TRBJ2-1; CDR3 protein: CAIRDRGDGEQFF; CDR3 DNA: TGTGCCATTCGGGACAGGGGCGACGGTGAGCAGTTCTTC
D gene: TRBD1; clone size: once; V gene: TRBV28; J gene: TRBJ2-7; CDR3 protein: CASSFQGVSYEQYF; CDR3 DNA: TGTGCCAGCAGTTTCCAGGGGGTCTCCTACGAGCAGTACTTC
D gene: NA; clone size: NA; V gene: TRBV7-2; J gene: TRBJ2-1; CDR3 protein: CASSLGSYGEVEQFF; CDR3 DNA: TGTGCCAGCAGCTTAGGTTCCTACGGGGAAGTTGAGCAGTTCTTC
D gene: TRBD1; clone size: NA; V gene: TRBV7-2; J gene: TRBJ1-5; CDR3 protein: CASSLEVGRGHLPQHF; CDR3 DNA: TGTGCCAGCAGCTTAGAAGTTGGAAGGGGGCACCTGCCCCAGCATTTT
D gene: NA; clone size: once; V gene: TRBV4-1; J gene: TRBJ1-5; CDR3 protein: CASSQVWSTSNQPQHF; CDR3 DNA: TGCGCCAGCAGCCAAGTATGGAGTACGAGCAATCAGCCCCAGCATTTT
D gene: NA; clone size: NA; V gene: TRBV5-6; J gene: TRBJ2-7; CDR3 protein: CASSLPPGRTAYEQYF; CDR3 DNA: TGTGCCAGCAGCCTCCCCCCGGGAAGGACCGCCTACGAGCAGTACTTC
D gene: TRBD1; clone size: NA; V gene: TRBV7-9; J gene: TRBJ1-2; CDR3 protein: CASSWGVGYRGNEGYTF; CDR3 DNA: TGTGCCAGCAGCTGGGGGGTTGGGTACAGGGGGAATGAAGGCTACACCTTC
D gene: NA; clone size: NA; V gene: TRBV2; J gene: TRBJ1-3; CDR3 protein: CASSTAGFSGNTIYF; CDR3 DNA: TGTGCCAGCAGTACCGCGGGGTTCTCTGGAAACACCATATATTTT
D gene: NA; clone size: NA; V gene: TRBV6-1; J gene: TRBJ1-6; CDR3 protein: CASSDWYRGRSPLHF; CDR3 DNA: TGTGCCAGCAGTGATTGGTACAGAGGGAGGTCACCCCTCCACTTT
D gene: TRBD1; clone size: NA; V gene: TRBV5-4; J gene: TRBJ1-1; CDR3 protein: CASSLEGQWDTEAFF; CDR3 DNA: TGTGCCAGCAGCTTGGAGGGACAGTGGGACACTGAAGCTTTCTTT
D gene: NA; clone size: NA; V gene: TRBV7-2; J gene: TRBJ2-7; CDR3 protein: CASSFRRGSTSYEQYF; CDR3 DNA: TGTGCCAGCAGCTTCCGCAGGGGTTCAACCTCCTACGAGCAGTACTTC
D gene: NA; clone size: once; V gene: TRBV28; J gene: TRBJ1-3; CDR3 protein: CASSLMRGSGNTIYF; CDR3 DNA: TGTGCCAGCAGTTTAATGCGGGGATCTGGAAACACCATATATTTT
D gene: NA; clone size: NA; V gene: TRBV29-1; J gene: TRBJ1-1; CDR3 protein: CSVATGTGTEAFF; CDR3 DNA: TGCAGCGTCGCAACAGGGACCGGCACTGAAGCTTTCTTT
D gene: TRBD1; clone size: NA; V gene: TRBV29-1; J gene: TRBJ2-7; CDR3 protein: CSVLKLRGTSYEQYF; CDR3 DNA: TGCAGCGTACTAAAACTCAGGGGGACCTCCTACGAGCAGTACTTC
D gene: TRBD1; clone size: NA; V gene: TRBV5-1; J gene: TRBJ1-3; CDR3 protein: CASSLQGTGNTIYF; CDR3 DNA: TGCGCCAGCAGCTTACAGGGGACTGGAAACACCATATATTTT
D gene: TRBD1; clone size: NA; V gene: TRBV5-6; J gene: TRBJ2-4; CDR3 protein: CASTYDRAHIQYF; CDR3 DNA: TGTGCCAGCACCTACGACAGGGCACACATTCAGTACTTC
D gene: NA; clone size: NA; V gene: TRBV5-1; J gene: TRBJ2-7; CDR3 protein: CASSQPPLQKYSYEQYF; CDR3 DNA: TGCGCCAGCAGCCAACCCCCTCTACAGAAGTACTCCTACGAGCAGTACTTC
D gene: TRBD1; clone size: NA; V gene: TRBV19; J gene: TRBJ1-1; CDR3 protein: CASVQGIAFF; CDR3 DNA: TGTGCCAGTGTACAGGGGATCGCTTTCTTT
D gene: NA; clone size: NA; V gene: TRBV29-1; J gene: TRBJ1-1; CDR3 protein: CSAYTKNTEAFF; CDR3 DNA: TGCAGCGCTTACACGAAGAACACTGAAGCTTTCTTT
D gene: NA; clone size: NA; V gene: TRBV5-1; J gene: TRBJ2-5; CDR3 protein: CACENGGAGETQYF; CDR3 DNA: TGCGCCTGCGAAAACGGGGGAGCCGGCGAGACCCAGTACTTC
D gene: NA; clone size: NA; V gene: TRBV5-6; J gene: TRBJ1-1; CDR3 protein: CASSLVGLWRGTEAFF; CDR3 DNA: TGTGCCAGCAGCTTGGTGGGACTTTGGAGGGGAACTGAAGCTTTCTTT
D gene: TRBD2; clone size: once; V gene: TRBV5-1; J gene: TRBJ2-4; CDR3 protein: CASSLSTGGGLKNIQYF; CDR3 DNA: TGCGCCAGCAGCTTGTCAACGGGGGGGGGTCTTAAAAACATTCAGTACTTC
D gene: TRBD2; clone size: NA; V gene: TRBV5-4; J gene: TRBJ2-1; CDR3 protein: CASRGQRGGSYNEQFF; CDR3 DNA: TGTGCCAGCAGGGGCCAGCGGGGGGGGTCCTACAATGAGCAGTTCTTC
D gene: NA; clone size: NA; V gene: TRBV7-2; J gene: TRBJ1-5; CDR3 protein: CASSLRRQRGYNQPQHF; CDR3 DNA: TGTGCCAGCAGCTTAAGGCGCCAGAGGGGGTACAATCAGCCCCAGCATTTT
D gene: TRBD2; clone size: once; V gene: TRBV25-1; J gene: TRBJ2-3; CDR3 protein: CASSSSGGATDTQYF; CDR3 DNA: TGTGCCAGCAGTTCCAGCGGGGGGGCCACAGATACGCAGTATTTT
D gene: NA; clone size: NA; V gene: TRBV2; J gene: TRBJ1-3; CDR3 protein: CASSAREDTIYF; CDR3 DNA: TGTGCCAGCAGTGCTCGGGAAGACACCATATATTTT
D gene: NA; clone size: NA; V gene: TRBV27; J gene: TRBJ1-4; CDR3 protein: CASSPPNRATNEKLFF; CDR3 DNA: TGTGCCAGCAGCCCACCTAACCGGGCAACTAATGAAAAACTGTTTTTT
D gene: NA; clone size: NA; V gene: TRBV29-1; J gene: TRBJ2-2; CDR3 protein: CSVEDPAGELFF; CDR3 DNA: TGCAGCGTTGAAGATCCCGCCGGGGAGCTGTTTTTT
D gene: TRBD1; clone size: few; V gene: TRBV2; J gene: TRBJ1-3; CDR3 protein: CASSGTGGNTIYF; CDR3 DNA: TGTGCCAGCAGCGGGACAGGGGGAAACACCATATATTTT
D gene: NA; clone size: NA; V gene: TRBV29-1; J gene: TRBJ1-3; CDR3 protein: CSAALPRQGGHTIYF; CDR3 DNA: TGCAGCGCCGCTCTGCCTAGACAAGGGGGACACACCATATATTTT
D gene: NA; clone size: NA; V gene: TRBV6-1; J gene: TRBJ1-4; CDR3 protein: CASSEIGRGAEKLFF; CDR3 DNA: TGTGCCAGCAGTGAAATCGGCAGGGGAGCTGAAAAACTGTTTTTT
D gene: TRBD2; clone size: NA; V gene: TRBV2; J gene: TRBJ2-2; CDR3 protein: CASSDSGGAAGELFF; CDR3 DNA: TGTGCCAGCAGCGATAGCGGGGGGGCCGCGGGGGAGCTGTTTTTT
D gene: NA; clone size: NA; V gene: TRBV7-3; J gene: TRBJ1-1; CDR3 protein: CASSLKGDTEAFF; CDR3 DNA: TGTGCCAGCAGCTTAAAGGGGGACACTGAAGCTTTCTTT
D gene: TRBD1; clone size: NA; V gene: TRBV2; J gene: TRBJ1-2; CDR3 protein: CASSGGQGGGYTF; CDR3 DNA: TGTGCCAGCAGTGGGGGACAGGGGGGGGGCTACACCTTC
D gene: TRBD1; clone size: NA; V gene: TRBV6-6; J gene: TRBJ1-2; CDR3 protein: CASSAADRSTHGYTF; CDR3 DNA: TGTGCCAGCAGTGCAGCGGACAGGTCGACCCATGGCTACACCTTC
D gene: NA; clone size: NA; V gene: TRBV2; J gene: TRBJ1-6; CDR3 protein: CASSEAGSSYNSPLHF; CDR3 DNA: TGTGCCAGCAGTGAAGCCGGGAGCTCCTATAATTCACCCCTCCACTTT
D gene: NA; clone size: NA; V gene: TRBV5-1; J gene: TRBJ1-2; CDR3 protein: CASSLFVGVTLSGYTF; CDR3 DNA: TGCGCCAGCAGCTTATTTGTAGGGGTCACGCTGAGTGGCTACACCTTC
D gene: TRBD1; clone size: NA; V gene: TRBV7-2; J gene: TRBJ2-3; CDR3 protein: CASSWTGNTDTQYF; CDR3 DNA: TGTGCCAGCAGCTGGACAGGGAACACAGATACGCAGTATTTT
D gene: TRBD2; clone size: NA; V gene: TRBV28; J gene: TRBJ2-1; CDR3 protein: CASSLLTSGYYNEQFF; CDR3 DNA: TGTGCCAGCAGTTTATTGACTAGCGGGTACTACAATGAGCAGTTCTTC
D gene: NA; clone size: NA; V gene: TRBV28; J gene: TRBJ2-2; CDR3 protein: CASSFLGELFF; CDR3 DNA: TGTGCCAGCAGTTTTCTCGGGGAGCTGTTTTTT
D gene: NA; clone size: NA; V gene: TRBV29-1; J gene: TRBJ1-2; CDR3 protein: CSVYTQDYNGYTF; CDR3 DNA: TGCAGCGTTTACACCCAGGATTACAATGGCTACACCTTC
D gene: TRBD2; clone size: NA; V gene: TRBV11-2; J gene: TRBJ2-2; CDR3 protein: CASSFSGGVGAGELFF; CDR3 DNA: TGTGCCAGCAGCTTTAGCGGGGGGGTCGGGGCCGGGGAGCTGTTTTTT
D gene: TRBD1; clone size: NA; V gene: TRBV4-3; J gene: TRBJ2-2; CDR3 protein: CASSQRPGQGVTGELFF; CDR3 DNA: TGCGCCAGCAGCCAAAGACCGGGACAGGGGGTCACCGGGGAGCTGTTTTTT
D gene: TRBD1; clone size: NA; V gene: TRBV19; J gene: TRBJ1-2; CDR3 protein: CASSSPRDRVDGYTF; CDR3 DNA: TGTGCCAGTAGTTCACCCCGGGACAGGGTGGATGGCTACACCTTC
D gene: TRBD1; clone size: NA; V gene: TRBV5-3; J gene: TRBJ1-4; CDR3 protein: CARSWTGGATNEKLFF; CDR3 DNA: TGTGCCAGAAGCTGGACAGGGGGAGCTACTAATGAAAAACTGTTTTTT